This TCR beta chain came from a study of T cells in Graves' hyperthyroidism and ophthalmopathy. Reasons for excluding patients were uncontrolled infection, other autoimmune disease, pregnancy or lactation. Based on clinical symptoms, serum thyroxine and TRAb, thyroid ultrasound and orbital computed tomography, diagnoses were reached. Fresh 10 ml peripheral blood yielded PBMCs. Trimming left V 2 bases short and J 9 bases short, with 11 bases between. The CDR3 length is 13 residues. The sample holds many counts of this clonotype. Its specificity is not known. Study outcomes and limitations: With a median lead of roughly 6.2 months before onset, the model predicted ophthalmopathy.

It was RNA transcripts that yielded the amplified TCR beta CDR3 regions. First-round RT-PCR of the TCR CDR3 relied on the HTBI primer set. TCRdb redid the calling of the multiplex PCR reads with MiXCR, one entry per CDR3 protein. The sample lists under 450,000 distinct CDR3 sequences; about a sixth were seen once. The V and J genes are TRBV12-3 or TRBV12-4 and TRBJ2-1, with D uncertain. The source of this sequence is a woman aged 18-35 years with Graves' hyperthyroidism. Source material: blood. The CDR3 here is CASSLTVEAEQFF. The CDR3 DNA reads as TGTGCCAGCAGTTTAACCGTCGAAGCTGAGCAGTTCTTC.